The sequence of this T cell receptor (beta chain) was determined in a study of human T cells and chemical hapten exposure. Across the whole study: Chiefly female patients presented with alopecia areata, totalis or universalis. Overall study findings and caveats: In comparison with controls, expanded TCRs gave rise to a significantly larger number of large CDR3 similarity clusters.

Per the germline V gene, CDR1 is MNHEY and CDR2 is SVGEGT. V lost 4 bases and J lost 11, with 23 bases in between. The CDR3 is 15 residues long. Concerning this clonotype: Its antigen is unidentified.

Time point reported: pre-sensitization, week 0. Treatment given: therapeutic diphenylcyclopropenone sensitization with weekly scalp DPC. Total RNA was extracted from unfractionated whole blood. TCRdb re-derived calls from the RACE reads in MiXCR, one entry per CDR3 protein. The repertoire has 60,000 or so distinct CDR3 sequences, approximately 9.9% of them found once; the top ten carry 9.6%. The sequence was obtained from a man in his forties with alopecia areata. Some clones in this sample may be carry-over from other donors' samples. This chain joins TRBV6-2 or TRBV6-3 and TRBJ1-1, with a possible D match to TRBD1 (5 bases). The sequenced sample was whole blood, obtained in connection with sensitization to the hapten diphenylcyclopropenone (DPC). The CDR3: CASSSFLAGISEAFF. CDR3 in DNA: TGTGCCAGCAGTTCATTCTTGGCAGGGATATCGGAGGCTTTCTTT.